One and the same sample provided the 20 T cell receptor beta chains below, sequenced in a study of cytomegalovirus exposure and HLA in healthy donors. The primer mix had 60 Vbeta and 13 Jbeta primers. Clones were read by immunoSEQ multiplex PCR, and TCRdb kept only the in-frame ones, dropping some. Of some 57,000 clones in the sample, 70% to 75% were seen once. Input material: PBMCs. The receptors were gathered from a woman aged 30 to 39 in good health and CMV-seronegative.

This clone has just a few counts. The chain uses TRBV7-2 and TRBJ2-7; 9 bases are a match to TRBD1. CDR1 is SGHTA and CDR2 is FQGNSA in the germline V gene. J lost 5 bases, V lost 2 bases, and 4 bases had no gene match. The CDR3 has 14 residues. Here the CDR3 DNA reads TGTGCCAGCAGCTTAACGGACAGGGGAGACGAGCAGTACGTC. Amino acids: CASSLTDRGDEQYV.

The V gene is TRBV7-2, the J gene TRBJ2-1; TRBD1 matches 8 bases. The CDR3 is made up of 15 amino acids. V lost 5 bases, J lost 1 base, and 4 bases stayed unmatched. The germline V gene encodes CDR1 SGHTA and CDR2 FQGNSA. The CDR3 protein is CASSPGQGSYNEQFF. In nucleotides, the CDR3 is TGTGCCAGCAGCCCCGGACAGGGTTCCTACAATGAGCAGTTCTTC.

This CDR3 is CASSLTSGSHNEQFF. CDR3 DNA sequence: TGTGCCAGCAGCTTGACTAGCGGGTCCCACAATGAGCAGTTCTTC. V and J are TRBV7-2 and TRBJ2-1, with 10 bases lining up with TRBD2. Germline CDR1 and CDR2: SGHTA and FQGNSA. This CDR3 has 15 residues. Germline trimming cut 3 bases from V and 5 bases from J; bases unmatched to any gene: 4.

The gene calls are TRBV9 and TRBJ1-2; D remains ambiguous. The CDR3 is made up of 14 amino acids. Germline CDR1 is SGDLS and CDR2 is YYNGEE. V lost 0 bases, J lost 7 bases, and 13 bases lay in between. CDR3: CASSVEPGLGGYTF. The CDR3, as DNA: TGTGCCAGCAGCGTAGAACCGGGGTTAGGTGGCTACACCTTC.

The chain is built from TRBV2 and TRBJ1-2; TRBD1 agrees at 9 bases. There are 13 residues in the CDR3. V shed 4 bases, J shed 8 bases, and the junction held 5 bases outside the gene matches. Germline CDR1 and CDR2: SNHLY and FYNNEI. The CDR3, as DNA: TGTGCCAGCAGTGGGGACAGGGCCGGGGGCTACACCTTC. Translated, it gives CASSGDRAGGYTF.

This clone came up once. The chain is built from TRBV19 and TRBJ1-5; D not certain. The CDR3 contains 15 residues. Trimming pared 7 bases from V and 4 bases from J, leaving 17 bases between. Looked up from germline, CDR1 is LNHDA and CDR2 is SQIVND (reference sequence). The CDR3 loop reads CASKAEGRSNQPQHF. The CDR3 DNA reads as TGTGCCAGTAAGGCCGAGGGCCGATCTAATCAGCCCCAGCATTTT.

The chain has TRBV5-1 and TRBJ1-1; D is unresolved. Germline V CDR1 and CDR2: SGHRS, YFSETQ. The germline V and J ends were trimmed by 0 bases and 5 bases, with 11 bases remaining between them. The CDR3 length is 14 residues. The CDR3 DNA follows: TGCGCCAGCAGCTTGGTAGACGTAGCAACTGAAGCTTTCTTT. This encodes CASSLVDVATEAFF.

The chain employs TRBV25-1 and TRBJ2-1, with a weak D call TRBD2 (6 bases). The CDR3 contains 15 residues. V was pared by 8 bases and J by 0 bases, with 14 bases between. Germline lookup yields CDR1 MGHDK and CDR2 SYGVNS. In DNA, the CDR3 is TGTGCCAGCCGAGAGACGGGAGCCTCCTACAATGAGCAGTTCTTC. Protein product: CASRETGASYNEQFF. The entire variable domain, with the rest obtained from reference TRBV25-1 and TRBJ2-1, is as follows: EADIYQTPRYLVIGTGKKITLECSQTMGHDKMYWYQQDPGMELHLIHYSYGVNSTEKGDLSSESTVSRIRTEHFPLTLESARPSHTSQYLCASRETGASYNEQFFGPGTRLTVL.

The chain joins TRBV9 to TRBJ2-3; maybe TRBD2 (6 bases). The CDR3 has 13 amino acids. Deletions cut 4 bases from V and 6 bases from J, with 12 bases between. The germline V gene encodes CDR1 SGDLS and CDR2 YYNGEE. The CDR3 region has the DNA TGTGCCAGCAGCCGACTAGATCAGGATACGCAGTATTTT. Amino acid sequence: CASSRLDQDTQYF.

The rearrangement joins TRBV19 to TRBJ2-5, with 8 bases fitting TRBD1. The CDR3 consists of 15 residues. J gave up 0 bases and V 2 bases, and 2 bases lay outside the gene matches. CDR1 and CDR2 from the germline V gene are LNHDA and SQIVND (reference sequence). The CDR3 loop reads CASSIHRGYQETQYF. CDR3 DNA sequence: TGTGCCAGTAGTATACACAGGGGGTACCAAGAGACCCAGTACTTC.

Written as DNA, the CDR3 is TGCGCCAGCAGCCAAGCAAGGCTAGCGGGGACCGGGGAGCTGTTTTTT. Amino acid sequence: CASSQARLAGTGELFF. The genes are TRBV4-1 and TRBJ2-2; 9 bases agree with TRBD2. Germline trimming cut 1 base from V and 5 bases from J; bases unmatched to any gene: 5. The CDR3 runs to 16 residues. From germline, CDR1 is MGHRA and CDR2 YSYEKL.

This rearrangement joins TRBV5-1 to TRBJ2-3, with TRBD2 identical over 12 bases. Germline CDR1 and CDR2: SGHRS and YFSETQ. Trimming cost V 1 base and J 3 bases; bases outside gene matches: 3. This CDR3 comprises 16 residues. DNA for the CDR3: TGCGCCAGCAGCTTGCTAGCGGGAGGGTTGACAGATACGCAGTATTTT. As protein: CASSLLAGGLTDTQYF. The variable domain in full, with the rest retrieved from reference TRBV5-1 and TRBJ2-3, is KAGVTQTPRYLIKTRGQQVTLSCSPISGHRSVSWYQQTPGQGLQFLFEYFSETQRNKGNFPGRFSGRQFSNSRSEMNVSTLELGDSALYLCASSLLAGGLTDTQYFGPGTRLTVL.

The chain combines TRBV7-3 with TRBJ1-2; TRBD1 agrees at 7 bases. This CDR3 has 14 residues. The V gene's germline CDR1 is SGHTA and CDR2 FQGTGA. Trimming at V came to 4 bases and at J to 8 bases, leaving 10 bases not matched to a gene. The CDR3 DNA follows: TGTGCCAGCAGCTCACTGACAGGGCCGATCGGCTACACCTTC. Protein product: CASSSLTGPIGYTF.

This sequence joins TRBV27 and TRBJ2-5, with 13 nucleotides matching TRBD2. The germline V gene has CDR1 MNHEY and CDR2 SMNVEV (reference sequence). Germline trimming cut 6 bases from V and 5 bases from J; bases unmatched to any gene: 12. The CDR3 length is 17 residues. CDR3 bases: TGTGCCAGCAGCTATACTAGCGGGAGGGCCCTCAGGGAGACCCAGTACTTC. Encoded protein: CASSYTSGRALRETQYF.

The CDR3 protein is CASSEGDRPYEQYF. CDR3 sequence (DNA): TGTGCCAGCAGCGAGGGGGACAGGCCCTACGAGCAGTACTTC. The chain couples TRBV7-8 to TRBJ2-7, with 8 positions matching TRBD1. CDR1 is SGHVS and CDR2 is FQNEAQ in the germline V gene. The CDR3 runs to 14 residues. The J segment lost 2 bases and the V segment lost 5 bases, leaving 5 bases of the junction unmatched.

This clone was counted a few times. The same CDR3 is also encoded by other DNA sequences in this sample. The chain employs TRBV6-5 and TRBJ1-1, with TRBD1 as a possible D gene (6 bases). Germline lookup yields CDR1 MNHEY and CDR2 SVGAGI. Trimming removed 0 bases from V and 3 bases from J, with 8 bases in between. The CDR3 spans 14 residues. The CDR3 sequence: CASSYSGGDTEAFF. CDR3 coding DNA: TGTGCCAGCAGTTACTCAGGGGGTGACACTGAAGCTTTCTTT.

This chain joins TRBV7-2 and TRBJ2-5; TRBD2 agrees at 8 bases. The CDR3 loop spans 11 amino acids. Germline values: CDR1 SGHTA, CDR2 FQGNSA. The V gene end was trimmed by 6 bases and the J gene end by 14 bases; junction bases not matched to a gene: 8. The CDR3 spells CASSISGVLYF. The CDR3 region has the DNA TGTGCCAGCAGTATTAGCGGGGTTCTTTACTTC.

The DNA for the CDR3 is TGTGCCAGCAGCTTCGGGAGTAGCGGGACAAGGCGTTTGGAGACCCAGTACTTC. Translated: CASSFGSSGTRRLETQYF. The J gene is TRBJ2-5, the V gene TRBV9; 8 positions agree with TRBD2. J gave up 5 bases and V 4 bases, and 19 bases lay outside the gene matches. Germline CDR1 is SGDLS and CDR2 is YYNGEE. The CDR3 runs to 18 residues.

This clone showed up just a few times. The chain employs TRBV6-5 and TRBJ1-6; D remains unclear. Between the trimmed V and J ends, which lost 8 bases and 7 bases, there was a span of 15 bases. The CDR3 totals 14 residues. Germline assignment: CDR1 MNHEY and CDR2 SVGAGI. This chain's CDR3 is CASARVGTNSPLHF. The CDR3 region has the DNA TGTGCCAGCGCACGGGTAGGAACGAATTCACCCCTCCACTTT.

The J gene is TRBJ1-1, the V gene TRBV2; 7 bases map to TRBD1. The germline V gene encodes CDR1 SNHLY and CDR2 FYNNEI. V shed 5 bases and J 3 bases; nucleotides not matched to a gene: 6. The CDR3 totals 14 residues. As DNA, the CDR3 is TGTGCCAGCAGTACACCGGGACAGTACACTGAAGCTTTCTTT. Amino acids: CASSTPGQYTEAFF.